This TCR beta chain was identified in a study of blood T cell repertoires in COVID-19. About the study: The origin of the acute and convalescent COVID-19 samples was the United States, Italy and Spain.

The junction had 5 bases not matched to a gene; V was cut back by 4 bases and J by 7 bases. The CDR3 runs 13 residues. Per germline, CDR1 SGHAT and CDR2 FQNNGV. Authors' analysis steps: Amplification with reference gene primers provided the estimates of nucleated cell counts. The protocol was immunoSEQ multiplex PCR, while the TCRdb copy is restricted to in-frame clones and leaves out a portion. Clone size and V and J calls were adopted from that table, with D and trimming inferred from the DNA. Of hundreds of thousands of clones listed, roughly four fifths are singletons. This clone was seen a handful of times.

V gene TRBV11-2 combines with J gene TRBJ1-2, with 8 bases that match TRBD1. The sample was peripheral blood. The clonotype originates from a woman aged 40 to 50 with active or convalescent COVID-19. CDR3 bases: TGTGCCAGCAGCTCGGACAGGGCGGGTGGCTACACCTTC. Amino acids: CASSSDRAGGYTF.